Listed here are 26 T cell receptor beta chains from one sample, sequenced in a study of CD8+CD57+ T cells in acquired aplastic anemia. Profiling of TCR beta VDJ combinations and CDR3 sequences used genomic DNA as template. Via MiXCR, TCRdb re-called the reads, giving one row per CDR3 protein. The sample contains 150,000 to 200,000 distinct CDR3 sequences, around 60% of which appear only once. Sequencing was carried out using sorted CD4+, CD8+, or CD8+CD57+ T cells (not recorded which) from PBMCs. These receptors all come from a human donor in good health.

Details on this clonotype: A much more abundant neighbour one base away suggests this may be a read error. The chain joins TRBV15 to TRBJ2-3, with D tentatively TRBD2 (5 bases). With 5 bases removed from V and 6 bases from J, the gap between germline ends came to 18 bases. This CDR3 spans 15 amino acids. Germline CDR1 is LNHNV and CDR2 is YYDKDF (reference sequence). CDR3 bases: TGTGCCACCAGCCTGAAATTCGGGGTCGCGGATACGCAGTATTTT. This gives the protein CATSLKFGVADTQYF.

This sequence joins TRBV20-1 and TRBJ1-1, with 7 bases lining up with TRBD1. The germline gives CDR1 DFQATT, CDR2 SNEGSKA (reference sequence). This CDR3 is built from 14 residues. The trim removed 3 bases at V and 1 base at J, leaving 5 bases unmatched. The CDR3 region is CSASDRVGNTEAFF. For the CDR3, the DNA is TGCAGTGCTAGCGACAGGGTGGGGAACACTGAAGCTTTCTTT.

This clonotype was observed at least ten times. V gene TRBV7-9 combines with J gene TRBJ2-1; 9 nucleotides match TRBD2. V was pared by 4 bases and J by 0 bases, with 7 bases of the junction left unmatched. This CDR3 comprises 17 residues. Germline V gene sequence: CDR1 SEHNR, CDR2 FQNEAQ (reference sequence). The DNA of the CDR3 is TGTGCCAGCAGCTACCCACTAGCGGGCGGCTCCTACAATGAGCAGTTCTTC. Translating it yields CASSYPLAGGSYNEQFF.

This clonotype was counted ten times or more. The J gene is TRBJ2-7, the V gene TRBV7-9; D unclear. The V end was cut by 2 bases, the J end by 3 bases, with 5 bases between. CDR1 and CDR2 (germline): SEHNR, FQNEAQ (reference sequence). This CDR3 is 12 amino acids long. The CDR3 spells CASSLQHYEQYF. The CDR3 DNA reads TGTGCCAGCAGCTTACAGCACTACGAGCAGTACTTC.

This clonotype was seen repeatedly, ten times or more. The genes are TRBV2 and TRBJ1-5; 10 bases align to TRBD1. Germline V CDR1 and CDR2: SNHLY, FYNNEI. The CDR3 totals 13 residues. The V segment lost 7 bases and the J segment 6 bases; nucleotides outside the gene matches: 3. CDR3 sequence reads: CASTGTGAQPQHF. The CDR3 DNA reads TGTGCCAGCACCGGGACAGGGGCTCAGCCCCAGCATTTT.

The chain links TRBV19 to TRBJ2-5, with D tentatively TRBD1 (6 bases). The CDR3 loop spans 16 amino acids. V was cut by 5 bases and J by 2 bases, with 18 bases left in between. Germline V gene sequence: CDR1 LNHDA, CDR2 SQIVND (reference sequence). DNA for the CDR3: TGTGCCAGTAGTTCCTCCGGGACACCCCTTCAAGAGACCCAGTACTTC. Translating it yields CASSSSGTPLQETQYF.

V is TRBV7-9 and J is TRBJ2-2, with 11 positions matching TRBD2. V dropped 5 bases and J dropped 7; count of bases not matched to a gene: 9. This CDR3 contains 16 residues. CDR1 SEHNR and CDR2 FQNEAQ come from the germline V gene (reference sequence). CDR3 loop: CASSPTSGDTFGELFF. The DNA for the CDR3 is TGTGCCAGCAGCCCGACTAGCGGGGATACGTTCGGGGAGCTGTTTTTT.

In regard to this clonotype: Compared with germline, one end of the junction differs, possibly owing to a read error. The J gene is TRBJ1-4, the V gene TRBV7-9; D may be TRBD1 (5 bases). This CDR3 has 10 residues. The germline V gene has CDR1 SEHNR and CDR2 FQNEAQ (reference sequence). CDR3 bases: TGTGCCAGCAGCTTAGCCCTGAGGGGATTC. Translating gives CASSLALRGF.

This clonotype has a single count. CDR3 in DNA: TGTGCCAGCAGCTTGGCCGTTGGGTGGGGTGATGAAAAACTGTTTTTT. Its translation is CASSLAVGWGDEKLFF. The rearrangement uses TRBV7-9 and TRBJ1-4, with D hard to call. This CDR3 has 16 amino acids. The germline V gene encodes CDR1 SEHNR and CDR2 FQNEAQ (reference sequence). V lost 3 bases and J 6 bases, leaving 17 bases between the germline ends.

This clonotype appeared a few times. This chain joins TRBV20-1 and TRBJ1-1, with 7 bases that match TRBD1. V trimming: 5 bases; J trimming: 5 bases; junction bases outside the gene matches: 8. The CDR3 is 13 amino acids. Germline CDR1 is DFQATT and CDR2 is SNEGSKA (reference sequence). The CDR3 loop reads CSAVGQIGTEAFF. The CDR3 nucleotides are TGCAGTGCTGTGGGACAGATCGGTACTGAAGCTTTCTTT.

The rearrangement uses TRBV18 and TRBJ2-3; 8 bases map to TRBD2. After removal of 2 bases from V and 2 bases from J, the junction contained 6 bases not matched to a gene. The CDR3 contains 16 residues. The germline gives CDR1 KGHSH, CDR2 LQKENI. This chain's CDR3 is CASSPGVGGATDTQYF. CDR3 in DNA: TGTGCCAGCTCACCAGGCGTCGGGGGGGCCACAGATACGCAGTATTTT.

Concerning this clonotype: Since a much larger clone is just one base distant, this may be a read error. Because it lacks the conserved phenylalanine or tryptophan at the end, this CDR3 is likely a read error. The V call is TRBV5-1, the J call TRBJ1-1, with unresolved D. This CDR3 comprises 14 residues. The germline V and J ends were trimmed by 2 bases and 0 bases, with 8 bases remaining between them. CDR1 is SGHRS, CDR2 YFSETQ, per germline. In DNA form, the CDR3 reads TGCGCCAGCAGCTTTACGGAGTTGAACACTGAAGCTTTCCTT. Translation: CASSFTELNTEAFL.

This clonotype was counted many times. DNA for the CDR3: TGTGCCAGCAGCTTACCTACAGGGAGGAACGAGCAGTACTTC. Its protein is CASSLPTGRNEQYF. The chain uses TRBV5-5 and TRBJ2-7; perhaps D is TRBD1 or TRBD2 (6 bases each). CDR1 and CDR2 from the germline V gene are SGHKS and YYEKEE (reference sequence). V gave up 2 bases and J gave up 5 bases, with 14 bases separating them. The CDR3 extends over 14 amino acids.

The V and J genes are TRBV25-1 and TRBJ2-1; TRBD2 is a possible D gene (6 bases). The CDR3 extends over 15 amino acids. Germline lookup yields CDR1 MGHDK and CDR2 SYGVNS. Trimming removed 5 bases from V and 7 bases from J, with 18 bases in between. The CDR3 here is CASSSGTPQGNEQFF. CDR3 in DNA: TGTGCCAGCAGTAGTGGGACTCCTCAAGGGAATGAGCAGTTCTTC.

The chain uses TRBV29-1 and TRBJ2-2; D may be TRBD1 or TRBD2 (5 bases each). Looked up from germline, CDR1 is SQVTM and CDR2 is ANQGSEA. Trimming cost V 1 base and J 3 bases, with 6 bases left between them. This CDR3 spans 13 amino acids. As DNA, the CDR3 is TGCAGCGTTGAAGGGGGGTACACCGGGGAGCTGTTTTTT. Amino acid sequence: CSVEGGYTGELFF.

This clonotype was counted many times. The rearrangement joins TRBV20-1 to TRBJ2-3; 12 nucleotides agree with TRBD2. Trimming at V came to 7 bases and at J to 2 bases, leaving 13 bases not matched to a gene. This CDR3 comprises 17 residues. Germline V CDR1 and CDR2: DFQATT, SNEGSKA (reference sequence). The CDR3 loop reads CSVVAARTSGITDTQYF. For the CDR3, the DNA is TGCAGTGTCGTAGCGGCCCGGACTAGCGGGATCACAGATACGCAGTATTTT.

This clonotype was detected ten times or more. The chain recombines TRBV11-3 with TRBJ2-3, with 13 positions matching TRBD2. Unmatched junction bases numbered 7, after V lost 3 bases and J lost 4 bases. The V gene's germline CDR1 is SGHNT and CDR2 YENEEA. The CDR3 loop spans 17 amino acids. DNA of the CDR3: TGTGCCAGCAGCTTGAGGACTAGCGGGAGTGGCGCAGATACGCAGTATTTT. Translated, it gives CASSLRTSGSGADTQYF. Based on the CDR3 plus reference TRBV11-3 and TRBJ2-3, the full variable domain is EAGVVQSPRYKIIEKKQPVAFWCNPISGHNTLYWYLQNLGQGPELLIRYENEEAVDDSQLPKDRFSAERLKGVDSTLKIQPAELGDSAVYLCASSLRTSGSGADTQYFGPGTRLTVL.

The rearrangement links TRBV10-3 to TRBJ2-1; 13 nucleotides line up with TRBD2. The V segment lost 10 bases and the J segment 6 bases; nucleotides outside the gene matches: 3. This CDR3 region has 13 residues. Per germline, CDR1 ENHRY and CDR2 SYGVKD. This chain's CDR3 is CASGLAGANEQFF. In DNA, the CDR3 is TGTGCCAGCGGACTAGCGGGGGCCAATGAGCAGTTCTTC.

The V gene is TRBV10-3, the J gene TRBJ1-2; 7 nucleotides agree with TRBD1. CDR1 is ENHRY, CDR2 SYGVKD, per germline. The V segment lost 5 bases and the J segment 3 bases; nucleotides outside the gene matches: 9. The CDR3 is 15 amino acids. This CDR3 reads CAISPQGVSHYGYTF. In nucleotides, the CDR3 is TGTGCCATCAGTCCCCAGGGGGTATCCCACTATGGCTACACCTTC.

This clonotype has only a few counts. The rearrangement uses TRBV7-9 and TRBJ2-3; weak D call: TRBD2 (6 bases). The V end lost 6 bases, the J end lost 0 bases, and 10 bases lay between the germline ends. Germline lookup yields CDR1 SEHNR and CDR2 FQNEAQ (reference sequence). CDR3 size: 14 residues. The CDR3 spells CASRGTSSTDTQYF. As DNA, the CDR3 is TGTGCCAGCAGGGGGACTTCTAGCACAGATACGCAGTATTTT.

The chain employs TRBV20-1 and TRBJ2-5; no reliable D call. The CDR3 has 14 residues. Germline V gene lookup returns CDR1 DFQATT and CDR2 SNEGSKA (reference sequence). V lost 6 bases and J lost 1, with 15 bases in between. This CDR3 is CSAPDARTQETQYF. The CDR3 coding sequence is TGCAGTGCCCCCGACGCCCGGACCCAAGAGACCCAGTACTTC.

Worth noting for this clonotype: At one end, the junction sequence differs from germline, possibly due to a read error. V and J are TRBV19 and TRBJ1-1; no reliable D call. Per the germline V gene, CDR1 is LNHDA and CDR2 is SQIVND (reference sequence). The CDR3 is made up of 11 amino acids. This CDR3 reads CASIDCSGALF. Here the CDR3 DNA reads TGTGCCAGTATCGACTGTAGTGGAGCTTTATTT.

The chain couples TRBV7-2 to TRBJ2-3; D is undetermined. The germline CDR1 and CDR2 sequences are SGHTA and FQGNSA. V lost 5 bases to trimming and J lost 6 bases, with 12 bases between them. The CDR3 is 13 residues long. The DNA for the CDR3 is TGTGCCAGCAGCCCCAGCGCGGTGGATACGCAGTATTTT. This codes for CASSPSAVDTQYF.

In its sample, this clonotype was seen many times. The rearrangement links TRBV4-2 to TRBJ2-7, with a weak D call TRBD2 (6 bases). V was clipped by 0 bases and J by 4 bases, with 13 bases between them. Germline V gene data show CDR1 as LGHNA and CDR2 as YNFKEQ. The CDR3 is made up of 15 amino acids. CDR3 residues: CASSQDPGLSYEQYF. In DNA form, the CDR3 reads TGTGCCAGCAGCCAAGATCCGGGACTGAGTTACGAGCAGTACTTC.

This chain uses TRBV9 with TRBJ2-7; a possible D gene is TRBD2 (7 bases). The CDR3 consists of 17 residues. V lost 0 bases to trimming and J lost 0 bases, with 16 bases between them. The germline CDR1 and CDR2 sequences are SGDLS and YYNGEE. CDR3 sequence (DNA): TGTGCCAGCAGCGTAGCGGAGGGGGGGGCGTACTCCTACGAGCAGTACTTC. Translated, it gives CASSVAEGGAYSYEQYF.

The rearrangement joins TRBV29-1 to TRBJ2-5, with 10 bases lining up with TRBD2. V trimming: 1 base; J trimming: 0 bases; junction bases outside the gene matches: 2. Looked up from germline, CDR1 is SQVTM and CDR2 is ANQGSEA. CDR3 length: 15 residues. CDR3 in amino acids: CSVEGLAGDQETQYF. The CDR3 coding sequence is TGCAGCGTTGAAGGGCTAGCGGGGGACCAAGAGACCCAGTACTTC.